A selection of T cell receptor beta chains follows, all from one sample in a study of shared clonotypes between healthy human individuals. Produced via immunoSEQ multiplex PCR; TCRdb's table is partial and in-frame only. The table records some 1.1 million clones, roughly 80% of them present only once. Sequencing input: memory CD4+ T cells from PBMCs. These receptors originate from a man aged 18 to 35 in good health. Some clones in this sample may be carry-over from other donors' samples. Both conserved end residues are part of each CDR3.

v_call	j_call	cdr3_aa
TRBV7-9	TRBJ1-5	CASSAPGQGYQPQHF
TRBV9	TRBJ2-1	CASSPGAGVGGRNEQFF
TRBV13	TRBJ2-7	CASRDSGRYGIAYEQYF
TRBV5-1	TRBJ2-5	CASSLAGGGGASQETQYF
TRBV28	TRBJ1-1	CASSLGGETAFF
TRBV11-2	TRBJ1-1	CASSRTGSLTEAFF
TRBV5-1	TRBJ2-1	CASSFGPDTTNEQFF
TRBV7-2	TRBJ2-1	CASSLIGAGGGGEQFF
TRBV5-4	TRBJ1-2	CASSTKDHYGYTF
TRBV5-1	TRBJ2-7	CASSPLGAYEQYF
TRBV2	TRBJ2-7	CASSEGWKGYEQYF
TRBV7-2	TRBJ2-5	CASSPDRTGGWAQYF
TRBV27	TRBJ1-1	CASSLLGGGTEAFF
TRBV6-1	TRBJ2-7	CASSSRQGAREQYF
TRBV10-3	TRBJ2-7	CASRTDSYEQYF
TRBV27	TRBJ2-7	CASSLSEGGFYEQYF
TRBV5-4	TRBJ1-4	CASSLRDQKLFF
TRBV18	TRBJ2-7	CASSPTGQNYEQYF
TRBV5-6	TRBJ2-3	CASSPGGGSTDTQYF
TRBV2	TRBJ2-5	CASSEVDRQETQYF
TRBV7-8	TRBJ2-1	CASSPSWGFQSYNEQFF
TRBV4-1	TRBJ2-5	CASSRDRGSQETQYF
TRBV19	TRBJ2-7	CASRDSGRKYEQYF
TRBV28	TRBJ1-1	CASSLGQLNTEAFF
TRBV28	TRBJ2-7	CAAGTHAYEQYF
TRBV30	TRBJ1-2	CAWSGQGPGGYTF
TRBV28	TRBJ2-7	CASSPVGEQYF
TRBV7-2	TRBJ2-7	CASSLGPSDTYEQYF
TRBV25-1	TRBJ2-5	CASSPWEREQYF
TRBV6-1	TRBJ2-7	CASNVEERALEQYF